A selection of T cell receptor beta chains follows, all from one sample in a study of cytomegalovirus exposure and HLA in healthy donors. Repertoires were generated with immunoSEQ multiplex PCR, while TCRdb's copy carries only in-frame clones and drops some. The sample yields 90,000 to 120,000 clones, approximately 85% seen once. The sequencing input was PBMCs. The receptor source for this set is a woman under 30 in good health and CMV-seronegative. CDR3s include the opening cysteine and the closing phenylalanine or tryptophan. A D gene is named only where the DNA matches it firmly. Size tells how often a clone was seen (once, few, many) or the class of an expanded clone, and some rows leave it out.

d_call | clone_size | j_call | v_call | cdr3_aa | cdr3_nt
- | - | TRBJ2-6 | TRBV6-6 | CASSYSDSLTF | TGTGCCAGCAGTTATTCGGACTCTCTGACTTTC
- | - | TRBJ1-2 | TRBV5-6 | CASSLEDGAGDNYGYTF | TGTGCCAGCAGCTTGGAGGATGGGGCAGGGGATAACTATGGCTACACCTTC
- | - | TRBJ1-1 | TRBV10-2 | CASTDRNTEAFF | TGCGCCAGCACTGACAGGAACACTGAAGCTTTCTTT
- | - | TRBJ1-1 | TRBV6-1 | CASSALIERNTEAFF | TGTGCCAGCAGTGCTCTCATCGAGAGGAACACTGAAGCTTTCTTT
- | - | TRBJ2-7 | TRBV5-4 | CASSPGLYYEQYF | TGTGCCAGCAGCCCGGGACTCTACTACGAGCAGTACTTC
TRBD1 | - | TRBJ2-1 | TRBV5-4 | CASSRTGQGYFGEQFF | TGTGCCAGCAGCAGAACCGGACAGGGTTATTTTGGTGAGCAGTTCTTC
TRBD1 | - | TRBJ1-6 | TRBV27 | CASSLGQGIYSPLHF | TGTGCCAGCAGTCTTGGACAGGGGATCTATTCACCCCTCCACTTT
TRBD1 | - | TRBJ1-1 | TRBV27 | CASSPGTGGTEAFF | TGTGCCAGCAGTCCCGGGACAGGAGGGACTGAAGCTTTCTTT
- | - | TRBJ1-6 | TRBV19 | CASSPSSSSYNSPLHF | TGTGCCAGTAGTCCTAGCAGTAGCTCCTATAATTCACCCCTCCACTTT
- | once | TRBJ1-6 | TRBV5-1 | CASSTTGSGSYNSPLHF | TGCGCCAGCAGCACAACGGGGTCCGGCTCCTATAATTCACCCCTCCACTTT
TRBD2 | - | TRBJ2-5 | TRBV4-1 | CASRPSGGASETQYF | TGCGCCAGCAGACCTAGCGGGGGGGCCAGTGAGACCCAGTACTTC
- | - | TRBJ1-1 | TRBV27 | CASSHLSTGKNTEAFF | TGTGCCAGCAGCCACTTGTCTACAGGCAAGAACACTGAAGCTTTCTTT
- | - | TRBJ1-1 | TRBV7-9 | CASNRLGANTEAFF | TGTGCCAGCAACCGCTTGGGGGCTAACACTGAAGCTTTCTTT
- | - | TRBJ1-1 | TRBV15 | CATSNGGAVNTEAFF | TGTGCCACCAGCAATGGGGGGGCCGTAAACACTGAAGCTTTCTTT
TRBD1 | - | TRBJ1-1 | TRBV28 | CASSSAGGEMNTEAFF | TGTGCCAGCAGTTCCGCAGGGGGAGAGATGAACACTGAAGCTTTCTTT
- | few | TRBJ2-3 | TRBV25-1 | CASSATASTDTQYF | TGTGCCAGCAGTGCGACAGCGAGCACAGATACGCAGTATTTT
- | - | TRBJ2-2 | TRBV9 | CASTEGSDTGELFF | TGTGCCAGCACGGAGGGGTCCGACACCGGGGAGCTGTTTTTT
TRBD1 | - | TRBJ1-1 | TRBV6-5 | CASNPGGRGTEAFF | TGTGCCAGCAATCCAGGGGGCCGAGGTACTGAAGCTTTCTTT